This T cell receptor beta chain was profiled in a study of cytomegalovirus exposure and HLA in healthy donors. As for the study in general: Earlier work reported approximately 100 million unique TCR beta sequences from about 179 million T cells. Overall study findings and caveats: In vitro confirmation showed three CMV-associated chains to be CMV antigen specific.

Details on this clone: Its antigen is unknown.

This CDR3 is built from 16 residues. Germline V gene data show CDR1 as MNHNY and CDR2 as SVGAGI (reference sequence). V lost 0 bases and J lost 7; bases outside the gene matches: 6. In the PCR, 60 Vbeta and 13 Jbeta primers were used. The protocol was immunoSEQ multiplex PCR, while the TCRdb copy is restricted to in-frame clones and leaves out a portion. In the table there are roughly 130,000 clones, approximately 80% of which are singletons. V and J are TRBV6-6 and TRBJ1-6; 7 bases are a match to TRBD1. This sequence originates from a male donor in good health and CMV-seropositive. Source material: PBMCs. The CDR3 region has the DNA TGTGCCAGCAGTTACTCTTACAGGGGAAGGAATTCACCCCTCCACTTT. Translation gives CASSYSYRGRNSPLHF.